This T cell receptor beta chain was sequenced in a study of blood T cell repertoires in COVID-19. For the study at large: PBMCs, B-cell-depleted T cells, or T cells provided the cDNA or gDNA that made up the material.

The CDR3 is made up of 14 amino acids. Trimming pared 8 bases from V and 6 bases from J, leaving 20 bases between. Germline V gene data show CDR1 as MNHEY and CDR2 as SVGAGI. In the authors' methods: Scientists estimated how many nucleated cells there were by amplifying reference gene primers. Here immunoSEQ multiplex PCR was the method, and the copy in TCRdb shows in-frame clones only, minus some. That table gives V, J and clone size, and the DNA gave D and trimming. Here the sample spans 650,000 to 800,000 clones, around 89% being singletons. The specimen sequenced was peripheral blood. The chain is built from TRBV6-5 and TRBJ2-7, with D possibly matching TRBD1 (6 bases). This receptor was obtained from a woman aged 18 to 35 with acute or convalescent COVID-19. For the CDR3, the DNA is TGTGCCAGCGCCCGGAGACAGGAGACCGCCGAGCAGTACTTC. Translated, it gives CASARRQETAEQYF.